The sequence of this TCR beta chain was determined in a study of breast tumors, draining lymph nodes, adjacent tissues. Whole-study findings and limits: Data only fit, rather than demonstrated, lymph node origin of most tumor T cells.

Axillary draining lymph nodes of breast cancer patients supplied the node samples. This clonotype was picked up many times. Its antigen remains unidentified. MiXCR was run by TCRdb on the multiplex PCR reads, yielding one entry per CDR3 protein. The table includes 100,000 to 150,000 distinct CDR3 sequences, just under 20% detected once. The V gene's germline CDR1 is SGHKS and CDR2 YYEKEE (reference sequence). This CDR3 is built from 16 residues. Trimming shortened V by 0 bases and J by 9 bases, and 16 bases separated the two germline ends. Sequencing was carried out using axillary lymph node tissue. The receptor comes from a female donor with breast cancer. Some clones in this sample may be carry-over from other donors' samples. The rearrangement joins TRBV5-5 to TRBJ1-6; D is possibly TRBD1 (5 bases). CDR3 region: CASSLGDVNYGSPLHF. The CDR3 coding sequence is TGTGCCAGCAGCTTGGGGGACGTTAACTACGGTTCACCCCTCCACTTT.